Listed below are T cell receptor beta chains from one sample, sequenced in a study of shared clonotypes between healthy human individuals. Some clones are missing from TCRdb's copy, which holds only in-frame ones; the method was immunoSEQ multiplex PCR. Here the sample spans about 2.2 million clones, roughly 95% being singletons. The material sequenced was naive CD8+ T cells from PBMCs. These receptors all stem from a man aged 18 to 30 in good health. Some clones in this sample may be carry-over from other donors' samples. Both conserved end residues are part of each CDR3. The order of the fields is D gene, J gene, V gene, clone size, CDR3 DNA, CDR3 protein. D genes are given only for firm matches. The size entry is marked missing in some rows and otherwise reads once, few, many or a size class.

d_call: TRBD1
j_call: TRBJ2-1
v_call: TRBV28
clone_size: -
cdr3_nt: TGTGCCAGCAGTTCCTCATCGGACAGGTACAATGAGCAGTTCTTC
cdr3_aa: CASSSSSDRYNEQFF

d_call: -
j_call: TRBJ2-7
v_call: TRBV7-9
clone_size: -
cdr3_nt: TGTGCCAGCAGCCCGGGCAACGAGCAGTACTTC
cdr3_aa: CASSPGNEQYF

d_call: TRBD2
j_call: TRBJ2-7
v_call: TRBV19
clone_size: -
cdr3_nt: TGTGCCAGCTCCACTAGCGGGAGTAGCTACGAGCAGTACTTC
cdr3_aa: CASSTSGSSYEQYF

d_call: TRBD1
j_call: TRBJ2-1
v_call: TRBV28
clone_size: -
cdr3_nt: TGTGCCAGCAGTACGCGGGGACAGGTGGGGATAGTTCGGTATGAGCAGTTCTTC
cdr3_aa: CASSTRGQVGIVRYEQFF

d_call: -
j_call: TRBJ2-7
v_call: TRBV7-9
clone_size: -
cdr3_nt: TGTGCCAGCAGCCCGCCGCGGATAGGGGCCTACGAGCAGTACTTC
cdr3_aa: CASSPPRIGAYEQYF

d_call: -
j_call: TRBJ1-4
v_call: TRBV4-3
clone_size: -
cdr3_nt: TGCGCCAGCAGCCCCGAGGCCGGGGGCAGTGAAAAACTGTTTTTT
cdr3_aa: CASSPEAGGSEKLFF

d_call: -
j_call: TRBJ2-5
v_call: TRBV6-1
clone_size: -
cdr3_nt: TGTGCCAGCAGTGAAATCGGTTTCGGGCAGGGCGAAAAGACCCAGTACTTC
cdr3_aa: CASSEIGFGQGEKTQYF

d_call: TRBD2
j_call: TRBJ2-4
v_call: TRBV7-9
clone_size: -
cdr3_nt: TGTGCCAGCAGCTTGGAGGGACTAGCGGGAGGTAACAAAAACATTCAGTACTTC
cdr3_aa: CASSLEGLAGGNKNIQYF

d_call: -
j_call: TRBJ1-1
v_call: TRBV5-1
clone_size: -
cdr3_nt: TGCGCCAGCAGCTTGTCGCGGGGCTCGAACACTGAAGCTTTCTTT
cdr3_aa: CASSLSRGSNTEAFF

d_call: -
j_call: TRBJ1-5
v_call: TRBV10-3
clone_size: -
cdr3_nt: TGTGCCATCAGTGAGTCGGCTATTAGCAATCAGCCCCAGCATTTT
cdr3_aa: CAISESAISNQPQHF

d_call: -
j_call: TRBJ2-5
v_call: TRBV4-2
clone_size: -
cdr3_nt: TGTGCCAGCAGCCAAGTCAACCGGGACCGGGGTCAGGAGACCCAGTACTTC
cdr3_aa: CASSQVNRDRGQETQYF

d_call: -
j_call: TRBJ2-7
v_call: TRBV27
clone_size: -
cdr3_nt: TGTGCCAGCAGTTTAGGTCCCCGACCGGAGTACGAGCAGTACTTC
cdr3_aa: CASSLGPRPEYEQYF

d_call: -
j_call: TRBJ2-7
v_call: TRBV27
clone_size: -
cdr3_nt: TGTGCCAGCAGTTTAGGAGGGACATATGGCGAGCAGTACTTC
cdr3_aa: CASSLGGTYGEQYF

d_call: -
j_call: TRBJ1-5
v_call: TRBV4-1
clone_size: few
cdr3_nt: TGCGCCAGCAGCCAAGGAGGGCGTTCGTCCAATCAGCCCCAGCATTTT
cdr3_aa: CASSQGGRSSNQPQHF

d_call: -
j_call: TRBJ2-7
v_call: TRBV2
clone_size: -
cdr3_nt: TGTGCCAGCAGGGAGCCGGGGTTGCAGTACTTC
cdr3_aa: CASREPGLQYF

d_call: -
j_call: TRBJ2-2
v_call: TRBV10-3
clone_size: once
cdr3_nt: TGTGCCATCAGTGAACGAGCCGCGACGAACACCGGGGAGCTGTTTTTT
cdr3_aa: CAISERAATNTGELFF

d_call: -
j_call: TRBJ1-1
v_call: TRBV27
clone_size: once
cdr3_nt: TGTGCCAGCACCCTGGGGTTCCCGAACACTGAAGCTTTCTTT
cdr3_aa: CASTLGFPNTEAFF

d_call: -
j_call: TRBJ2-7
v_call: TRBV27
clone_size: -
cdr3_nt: TGTGCCAGCAGTTTACGGGACGGATCCTACGAGCAGTACTTC
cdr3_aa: CASSLRDGSYEQYF

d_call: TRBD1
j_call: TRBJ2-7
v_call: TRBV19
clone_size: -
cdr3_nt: TGTGCCAGTAGCTCGGGACAGGGGGTTCGCTACGAGCAGTACTTC
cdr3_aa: CASSSGQGVRYEQYF

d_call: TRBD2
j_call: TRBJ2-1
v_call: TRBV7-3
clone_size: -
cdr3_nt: TGTGCCAGCAGCTTAATAGGTCTAGCGGCATACAATGAGCAGTTCTTC
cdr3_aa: CASSLIGLAAYNEQFF

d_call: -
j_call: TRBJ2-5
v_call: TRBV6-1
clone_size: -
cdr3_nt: TGTGCCAGCATACCCCCCCGAAAAGAGACCCAGTACTTC
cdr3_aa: CASIPPRKETQYF

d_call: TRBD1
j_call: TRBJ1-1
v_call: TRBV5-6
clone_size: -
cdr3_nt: TGTGCCAGCAGCTTGGATCCGGGACAGGGGACTGAAGCTTTCTTT
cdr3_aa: CASSLDPGQGTEAFF

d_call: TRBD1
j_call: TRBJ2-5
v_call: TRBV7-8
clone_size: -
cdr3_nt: TGTGCCAGCAGCTTACCCAGACAGGGGGAGACCCAGTACTTC
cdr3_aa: CASSLPRQGETQYF

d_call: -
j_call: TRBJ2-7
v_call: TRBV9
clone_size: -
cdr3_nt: TGTGCCAGCAGCGTAGGGTTCGGGTGGGACGGTAGCGAGCAGTACTTC
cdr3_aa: CASSVGFGWDGSEQYF

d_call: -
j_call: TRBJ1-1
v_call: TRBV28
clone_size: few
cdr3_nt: TGTGCCAGCAGTTTCACGGACAGTTACACTGAAGCTTTCTTT
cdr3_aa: CASSFTDSYTEAFF

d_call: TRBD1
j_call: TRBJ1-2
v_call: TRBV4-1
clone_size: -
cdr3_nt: TGCGCCAGCAGCCAAGATCGGACAGGGGAGCGGGGCTACACCTTC
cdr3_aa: CASSQDRTGERGYTF

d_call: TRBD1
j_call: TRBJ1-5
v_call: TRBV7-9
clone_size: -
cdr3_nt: TGTGCCAGCAGCCAGGGGACAGGGACGGATAGCAATCAGCCCCAGCATTTT
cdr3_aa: CASSQGTGTDSNQPQHF

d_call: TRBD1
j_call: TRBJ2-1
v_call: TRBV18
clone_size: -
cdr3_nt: TGTGCCAGCCTAGACAGGGTGGGTGAGCAGTTCTTC
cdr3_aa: CASLDRVGEQFF

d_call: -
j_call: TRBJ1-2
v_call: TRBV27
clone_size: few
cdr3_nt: TGTGCCAGCAGTTCGGACATGACAATCTTCTATGGCTACACCTTC
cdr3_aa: CASSSDMTIFYGYTF

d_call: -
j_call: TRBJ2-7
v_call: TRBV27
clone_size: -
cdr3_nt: TGTGCCAGCAGTAGACGAACGGGTTCCCCTGAGCAGTACTTC
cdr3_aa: CASSRRTGSPEQYF

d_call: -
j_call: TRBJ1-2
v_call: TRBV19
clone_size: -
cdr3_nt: TGTGCCAGCAATGGGGGGACGTTGGGTTATGGCTACACCTTC
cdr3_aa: CASNGGTLGYGYTF

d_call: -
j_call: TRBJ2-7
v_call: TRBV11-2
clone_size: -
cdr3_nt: TGTGCCAGCAGCTTAGTAGTTTCGGGGGATGACGAGCAGTACTTC
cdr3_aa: CASSLVVSGDDEQYF

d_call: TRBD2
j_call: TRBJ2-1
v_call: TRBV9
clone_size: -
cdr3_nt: TGTGCCAGCAGCGTACGTCTAGCGGGAGAAGACTCCTACAATGAGCAGTTCTTC
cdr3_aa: CASSVRLAGEDSYNEQFF

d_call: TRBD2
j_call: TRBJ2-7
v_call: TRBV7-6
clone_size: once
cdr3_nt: TGTGCCAGCAGCGCTAGGGCGGGAGGATACGAGCAGTACTTC
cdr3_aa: CASSARAGGYEQYF

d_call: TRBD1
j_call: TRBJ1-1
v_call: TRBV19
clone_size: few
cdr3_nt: TGTGCCAGTAGTGAGGGACAGGTGAACACTGAAGCTTTCTTT
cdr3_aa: CASSEGQVNTEAFF

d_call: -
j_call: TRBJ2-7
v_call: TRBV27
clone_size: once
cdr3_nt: TGTGCCACCCAAAGCGGACGGAGTGGCACCTACGAGCAGTACTTC
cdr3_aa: CATQSGRSGTYEQYF

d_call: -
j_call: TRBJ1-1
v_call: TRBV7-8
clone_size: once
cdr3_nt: TGTGCCAGCAGCACCGGGGGGGCCTGGACTGAAGCTTTCTTT
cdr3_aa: CASSTGGAWTEAFF

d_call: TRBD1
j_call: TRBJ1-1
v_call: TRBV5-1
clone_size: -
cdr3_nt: TGCGCCAGCAGCGACGGACAGGGCGATTTATCTGAAGCTTTCTTT
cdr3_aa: CASSDGQGDLSEAFF

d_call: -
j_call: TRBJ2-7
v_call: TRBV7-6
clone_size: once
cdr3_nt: TGTGCCAGCAGCTTCGGGGTCCACACGCCCCCCTCCTACGAGCAGTACTTC
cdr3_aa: CASSFGVHTPPSYEQYF

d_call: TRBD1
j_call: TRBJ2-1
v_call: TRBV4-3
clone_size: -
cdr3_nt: TGCGCCAGCAGCCAAGATCGGAAGGGGGCTAACGGGGAGCAGTTCTTC
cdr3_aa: CASSQDRKGANGEQFF

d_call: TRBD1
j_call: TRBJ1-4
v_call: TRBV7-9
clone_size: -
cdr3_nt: TGTGCCAGCAGCTCACGGACAGGGGTAGAAAAACTGTTTTTT
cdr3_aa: CASSSRTGVEKLFF

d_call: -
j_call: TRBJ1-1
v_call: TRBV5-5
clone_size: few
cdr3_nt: TGTGCCAGCAGCTTGCGGCACCTCGGAACTGAAGCTTTCTTT
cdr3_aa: CASSLRHLGTEAFF